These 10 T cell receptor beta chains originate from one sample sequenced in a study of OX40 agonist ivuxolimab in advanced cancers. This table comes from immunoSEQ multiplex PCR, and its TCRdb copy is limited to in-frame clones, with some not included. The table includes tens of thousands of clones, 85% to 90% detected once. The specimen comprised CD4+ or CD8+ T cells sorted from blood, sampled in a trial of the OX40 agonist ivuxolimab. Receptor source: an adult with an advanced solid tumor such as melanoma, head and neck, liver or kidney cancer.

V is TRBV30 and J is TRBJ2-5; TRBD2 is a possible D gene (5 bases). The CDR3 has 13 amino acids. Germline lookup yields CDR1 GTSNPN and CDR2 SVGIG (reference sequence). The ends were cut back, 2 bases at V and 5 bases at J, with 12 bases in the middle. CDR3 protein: CAWSRGNGETQYF. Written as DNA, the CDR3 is TGTGCCTGGAGTAGAGGGAATGGGGAGACCCAGTACTTC.

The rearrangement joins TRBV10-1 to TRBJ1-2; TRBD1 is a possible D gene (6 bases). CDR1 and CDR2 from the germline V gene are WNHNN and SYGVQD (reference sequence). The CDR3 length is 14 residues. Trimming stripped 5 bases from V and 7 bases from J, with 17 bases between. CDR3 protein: CASSPGQIGGGYTF. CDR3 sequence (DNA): TGCGCCAGCAGTCCGGGACAAATAGGCGGTGGCTACACCTTC.

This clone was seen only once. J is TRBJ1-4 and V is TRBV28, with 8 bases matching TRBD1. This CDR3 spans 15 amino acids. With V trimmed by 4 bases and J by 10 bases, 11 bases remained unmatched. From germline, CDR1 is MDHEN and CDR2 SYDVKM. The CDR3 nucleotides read TGTGCCAGCAGTTCAGGACAGGGAGACAGGGTAAAACTGTTTTTT. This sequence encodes CASSSGQGDRVKLFF.

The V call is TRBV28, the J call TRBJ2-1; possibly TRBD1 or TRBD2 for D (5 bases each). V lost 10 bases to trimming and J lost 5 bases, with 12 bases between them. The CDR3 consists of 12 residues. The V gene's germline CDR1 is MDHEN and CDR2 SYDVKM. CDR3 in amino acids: CATRWGNNEQFF. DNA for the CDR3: TGTGCCACCAGATGGGGGAACAATGAGCAGTTCTTC.

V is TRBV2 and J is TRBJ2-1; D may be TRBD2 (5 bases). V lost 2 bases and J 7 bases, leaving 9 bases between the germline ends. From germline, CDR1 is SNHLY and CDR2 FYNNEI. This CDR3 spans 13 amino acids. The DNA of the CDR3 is TGTGCCAGCAGTGAAATACGGAGGAATGAGCAGTTCTTC. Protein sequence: CASSEIRRNEQFF.

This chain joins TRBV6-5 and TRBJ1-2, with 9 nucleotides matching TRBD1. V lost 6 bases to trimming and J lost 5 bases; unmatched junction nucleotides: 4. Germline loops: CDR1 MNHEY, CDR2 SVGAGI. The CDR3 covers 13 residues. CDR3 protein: CASRSGQGYGYTF. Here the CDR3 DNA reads TGTGCCAGCAGATCAGGACAGGGGTATGGCTACACCTTC.

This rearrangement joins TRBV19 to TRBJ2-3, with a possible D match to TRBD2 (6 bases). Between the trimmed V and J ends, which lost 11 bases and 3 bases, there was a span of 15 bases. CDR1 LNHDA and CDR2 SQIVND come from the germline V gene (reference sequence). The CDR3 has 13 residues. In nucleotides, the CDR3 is TGTGCCTACCCTTTGGGGGGAACAGATACGCAGTATTTT. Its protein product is CAYPLGGTDTQYF.

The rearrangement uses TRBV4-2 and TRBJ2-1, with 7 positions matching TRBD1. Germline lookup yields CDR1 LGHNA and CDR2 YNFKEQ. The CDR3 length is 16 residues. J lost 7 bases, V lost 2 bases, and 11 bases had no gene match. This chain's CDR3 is CASSQTGAFSGNEQFF. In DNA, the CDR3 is TGTGCCAGCAGCCAAACAGGGGCCTTTTCGGGGAATGAGCAGTTCTTC.

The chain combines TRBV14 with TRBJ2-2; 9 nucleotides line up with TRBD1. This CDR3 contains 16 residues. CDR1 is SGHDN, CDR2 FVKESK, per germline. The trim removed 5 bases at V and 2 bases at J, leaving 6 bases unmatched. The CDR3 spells CASSSRDRVNTGELFF. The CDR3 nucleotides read TGTGCCAGCAGCAGCAGGGACAGGGTTAACACCGGGGAGCTGTTTTTT.

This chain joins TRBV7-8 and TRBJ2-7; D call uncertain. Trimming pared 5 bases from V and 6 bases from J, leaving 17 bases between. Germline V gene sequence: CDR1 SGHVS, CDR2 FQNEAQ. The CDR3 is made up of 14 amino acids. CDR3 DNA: TGTGCCAGCAGCCCGACCGGTGGCGGTGTCGAGCAGTACGTC. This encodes CASSPTGGGVEQYV.